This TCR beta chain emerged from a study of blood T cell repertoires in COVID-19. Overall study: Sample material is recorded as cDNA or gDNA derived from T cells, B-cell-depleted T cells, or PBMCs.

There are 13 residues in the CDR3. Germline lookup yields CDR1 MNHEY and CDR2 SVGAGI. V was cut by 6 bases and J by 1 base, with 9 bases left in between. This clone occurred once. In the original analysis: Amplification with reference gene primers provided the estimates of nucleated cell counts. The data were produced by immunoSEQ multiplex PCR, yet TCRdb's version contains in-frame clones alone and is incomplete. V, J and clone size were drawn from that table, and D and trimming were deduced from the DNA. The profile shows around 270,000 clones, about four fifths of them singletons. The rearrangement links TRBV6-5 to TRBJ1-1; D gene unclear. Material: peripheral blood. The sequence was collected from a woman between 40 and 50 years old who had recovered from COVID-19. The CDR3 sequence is CASSATSNTEAFF. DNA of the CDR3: TGTGCCAGCAGCGCGACATCGAACACTGAAGCTTTCTTT.